These 3 T cell receptor beta chains were all obtained from the same sample, sequenced in a study of brain T cells in children with intractable seizures. Sequencing was performed with immunoSEQ multiplex PCR; in TCRdb, only in-frame clones are kept and a portion is missing. The table shows about 340,000 clones, with more than 85% occurring only once. The time point is: blood from clinic visit 5 months post-surgery; TSC patient then seizure free. The sequences come from peripheral blood, collected about 5 months after surgery. All receptors come from a boy under two years old with tuberous sclerosis and intractable seizures.

This chain links TRBV6-1 with TRBJ2-1; D not resolved. The V and J ends lost 1 base and 8 bases respectively, with 12 bases between them. Germline lookup yields CDR1 MNHNS and CDR2 SASEGT. The CDR3 has 14 amino acids. Here the CDR3 DNA reads TGTGCCAGCAGTGAAGTAGTCCCCGCACATGAGCAGTTCTTC. Translated, it gives CASSEVVPAHEQFF.

This sequence joins TRBV3-1 (or the pseudogene TRBV3-2) and TRBJ2-1; tentative D call: TRBD2 (7 bases). Germline V gene sequence: CDR1 LGHDT, CDR2 YNNKEL (reference sequence). This CDR3 spans 20 amino acids. V was clipped by 1 base and J by 0 bases, with 22 bases between them. CDR3 sequence reads: CASSQGEQGLLANSYNEQFF. CDR3 bases: TGTGCCAGCAGCCAAGGCGAACAGGGACTACTAGCCAACTCCTACAATGAGCAGTTCTTC.

This clone turned up a few times. CDR3 amino acids: CASSSPASSGNTIYF. The CDR3 DNA reads TGTGCCAGCAGCTCCCCAGCAAGCTCTGGAAACACCATATATTTT. The rearrangement uses TRBV5-5 and TRBJ1-3; no clear D gene. CDR3 length: 15 amino acids. V was clipped by 3 bases and J by 0 bases, with 10 bases between them. The germline CDR1 and CDR2 sequences are SGHKS and YYEKEE (reference sequence).